The 15 T cell receptor beta chains below come from one sample, sequenced in a study of identical twins. TCRdb re-called the 5' RACE reads with MiXCR, one entry per CDR3 protein. The sample contains approximately 220,000 distinct CDR3 sequences, 7.5% of which appear only once. This same sample was also taken into another study, of yellow fever vaccine responses in identical twins.

What was sequenced was CD8+ T cells sorted from blood. The receptors come from a woman under 30 in good health.

This clonotype was recorded many times. V and J are TRBV29-1 and TRBJ2-1; TRBD2 agrees at 7 bases. From germline, CDR1 is SQVTM and CDR2 ANQGSEA. The CDR3 totals 10 residues. The CDR3 sequence is CRAGGNEQFF. The CDR3 region has the DNA TGCAGGGCCGGGGGGAATGAGCAGTTCTTC.

A few counts support this clonotype. The chain joins TRBV20-1 to TRBJ2-1; D call uncertain. Germline values: CDR1 DFQATT, CDR2 SNEGSKA (reference sequence). V was shortened by 0 bases and J by 7 bases, with 16 bases between the two germline ends. The CDR3 is 15 amino acids. In DNA, the CDR3 is TGCAGTGCTAGAGATTCGGTAACGGCATTGAATGAGCAGTTCTTC. It codes for CSARDSVTALNEQFF.

The V call is TRBV7-7, the J call TRBJ2-7; D ambiguous. Trimming took off 3 bases at V and 8 bases at J, with 14 bases between the two ends. The CDR3 extends over 13 amino acids. In germline, CDR1 is SSHAT, CDR2 FNYEAQ (reference sequence). CDR3 residues: CASSFGHILKQYV. The CDR3, as DNA: TGTGCCAGCAGCTTTGGTCACATTCTGAAGCAGTACGTC.

The chain has TRBV28 and TRBJ1-5; TRBD1 matches at 10 bases. Trimming cost V 8 bases and J 4 bases; bases outside gene matches: 5. The CDR3 sequence is 14 residues long. CDR1 and CDR2 (germline): MDHEN, SYDVKM. CDR3 region: CASYGTGDNQPQHF. The CDR3 DNA is TGTGCCAGCTACGGGACAGGGGATAATCAGCCCCAGCATTTT.

In this sample, this clonotype turned up many times. The rearrangement links TRBV29-1 to TRBJ1-2; D might be TRBD1 (6 bases). Germline CDR1 reads SQVTM; CDR2 reads ANQGSEA. This CDR3 comprises 14 residues. Between the trimmed V and J ends, which lost 4 bases and 2 bases, there was a span of 14 bases. The CDR3 loop is CSVAEQGDNYGYTF. CDR3 coding DNA: TGCAGCGTTGCTGAACAGGGAGACAACTATGGCTACACCTTC. Together with reference TRBV29-1 and TRBJ1-2, the CDR3 gives the full variable domain: SAVISQKPSRDICQRGTSLTIQCQVDSQVTMMFWYRQQPGQSLTLIATANQGSEATYESGFVIDKFPISRPNLTFSTLTVSNMSPEDSSIYLCSVAEQGDNYGYTFGSGTRLTVV.

The V and J genes are TRBV9 and TRBJ2-3; TRBD1 matches 8 bases. This CDR3 has 12 amino acids. From germline, CDR1 is SGDLS and CDR2 YYNGEE. Trimming at V came to 3 bases and at J to 11 bases, leaving 5 bases not matched to a gene. The CDR3 spells CASSETGVVQYF. The CDR3 coding sequence is TGTGCCAGCAGCGAGACAGGGGTCGTGCAGTATTTT.

The sample holds a few counts of this clonotype. The rearrangement joins TRBV10-3 to TRBJ2-2, with D maybe TRBD1 (6 bases). V was cut by 6 bases and J by 2 bases, with 19 bases left in between. The germline V gene encodes CDR1 ENHRY and CDR2 SYGVKD. This CDR3 is 17 amino acids long. The CDR3 coding sequence is TGTGCCATCAGGCCCCCCCAGACAGGCCTAAACACCGGGGAGCTGTTTTTT. This encodes CAIRPPQTGLNTGELFF.

This clonotype was counted many times. The chain has TRBV24-1 and TRBJ2-1, with D perhaps matching TRBD1 or TRBD2 (5 bases each). Germline CDR1 reads KGHDR; CDR2 reads SFDVKD. Trimming removed 3 bases at V and 7 bases at J, with 21 bases between. The CDR3 runs to 17 residues. The CDR3 coding sequence is TGTGCCACCAGTGATAGGGGTGACTACCCCAGTGGGAATGAGCAGTTCTTC. Its protein product is CATSDRGDYPSGNEQFF.

The chain couples TRBV14 to TRBJ2-7, with a tentative D call TRBD1 (5 bases). The CDR3 consists of 15 residues. V lost 4 bases, J lost 2 bases, and 15 bases lay in between. Germline lookup yields CDR1 SGHDN and CDR2 FVKESK. The DNA of the CDR3 is TGTGCCAGCAGCCCAGGGAAAGGTAGGACCTACGAGCAGTACGTC. Translation gives CASSPGKGRTYEQYV.

This clonotype was picked up many times. The chain uses TRBV5-5 and TRBJ2-3, with 8 bases identical to TRBD1. Per the germline V gene, CDR1 is SGHKS and CDR2 is YYEKEE (reference sequence). The CDR3 runs 14 residues. Trimming at V came to 4 bases and at J to 6 bases, leaving 7 bases not matched to a gene. CDR3 bases: TGTGCCAGCAGCCTTGGACAGGGACGGGATACGCAGTATTTT. It specifies CASSLGQGRDTQYF.

In its sample, this clonotype was seen many times. The chain carries TRBV20-1 and TRBJ2-2, with TRBD2 matching over 9 bases. Germline CDR1 is DFQATT and CDR2 is SNEGSKA (reference sequence). The CDR3 is made up of 17 amino acids. V shed 2 bases and J 1 base; nucleotides not matched to a gene: 8. The CDR3 sequence: CSARKSRGGENTGELFF. In nucleotides, the CDR3 is TGCAGTGCTAGAAAATCGCGGGGGGGCGAGAACACCGGGGAGCTGTTTTTT.

This clonotype was found a few times. The DNA for the CDR3 is TGTGCCAGCGGTTACCTAGAGGGGAACACTGAAGCTTTCTTT. Translation: CASGYLEGNTEAFF. The chain employs TRBV27 and TRBJ1-1; D gene unclear. Trimming took 8 bases from V and 1 from J, leaving 14 bases between them. The CDR3 extends over 14 amino acids. Per the germline V gene, CDR1 is MNHEY and CDR2 is SMNVEV (reference sequence).

This clonotype was found a few times. At one end, the junction sequence differs from germline, possibly due to a read error. This chain connects TRBV12-3 or TRBV12-4 to TRBJ2-1; possibly TRBD2 for D (6 bases). The CDR3 is 17 amino acids. The CDR3 nucleotides are TGTGCCAGCAGATTAGCTGGGGGAGGATGGTCCTACAATGAGCAGTTCTTC. It is translated as CASRLAGGGWSYNEQFF.

A note on this clonotype: A read error may produce the germline difference seen at one junction end. The chain joins TRBV11-2 to TRBJ2-1; possible D gene TRBD2, 6 bases. There are 14 residues in the CDR3. Germline CDR1 SGHAT, CDR2 FQNNGV. CDR3 amino acids: CDSNGGISYNEQFF. The CDR3 nucleotides read TGTGACAGCAATGGAGGGATTTCCTACAATGAGCAGTTCTTC.

At least ten counts were recorded for this clonotype. This chain links TRBV6-5 with TRBJ2-1; 10 nucleotides agree with TRBD2. The CDR3 extends over 15 amino acids. J lost 5 bases, V lost 2 bases, and 3 bases had no gene match. Looked up from germline, CDR1 is MNHEY and CDR2 is SVGAGI. Here the CDR3 DNA reads TGTGCCAGCAGTTACCCTAGCGGGAGAGACAATGAGCAGTTCTTC. This codes for CASSYPSGRDNEQFF.